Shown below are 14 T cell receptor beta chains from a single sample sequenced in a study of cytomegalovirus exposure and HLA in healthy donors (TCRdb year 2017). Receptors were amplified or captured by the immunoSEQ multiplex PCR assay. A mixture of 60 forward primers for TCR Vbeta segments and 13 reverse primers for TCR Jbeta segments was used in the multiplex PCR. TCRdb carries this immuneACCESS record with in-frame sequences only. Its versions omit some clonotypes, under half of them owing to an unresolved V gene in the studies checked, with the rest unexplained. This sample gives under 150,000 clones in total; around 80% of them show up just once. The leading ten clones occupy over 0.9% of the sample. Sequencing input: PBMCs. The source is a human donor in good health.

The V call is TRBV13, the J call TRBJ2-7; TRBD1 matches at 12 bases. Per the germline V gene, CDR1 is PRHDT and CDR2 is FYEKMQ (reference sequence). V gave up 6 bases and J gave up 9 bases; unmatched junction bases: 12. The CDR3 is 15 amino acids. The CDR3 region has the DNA TGTGCCAGCAGACCCGGGACAGGGGGCTTCCACGGGCAGTACTTC. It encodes CASRPGTGGFHGQYF.

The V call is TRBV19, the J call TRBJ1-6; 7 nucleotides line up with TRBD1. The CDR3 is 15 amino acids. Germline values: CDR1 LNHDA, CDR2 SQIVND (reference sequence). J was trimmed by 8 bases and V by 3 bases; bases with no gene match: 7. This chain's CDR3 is CASSIGQGGDSPLHF. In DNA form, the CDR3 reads TGTGCCAGTAGTATTGGCCAGGGGGGCGATTCACCCCTCCACTTT.

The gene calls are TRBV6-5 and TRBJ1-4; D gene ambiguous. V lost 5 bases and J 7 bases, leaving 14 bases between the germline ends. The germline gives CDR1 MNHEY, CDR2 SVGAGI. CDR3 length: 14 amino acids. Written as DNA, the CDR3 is TGTGCCAGCAGTGCTTCAGGTTCCACTGAAAAACTGTTTTTT. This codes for CASSASGSTEKLFF.

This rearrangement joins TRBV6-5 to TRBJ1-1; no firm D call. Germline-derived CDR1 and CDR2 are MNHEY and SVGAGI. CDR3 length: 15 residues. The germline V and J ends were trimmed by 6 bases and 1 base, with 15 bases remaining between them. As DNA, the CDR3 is TGTGCCAGCAGGCTCACCCTCCCGGGGAACACTGAAGCTTTCTTT. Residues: CASRLTLPGNTEAFF.

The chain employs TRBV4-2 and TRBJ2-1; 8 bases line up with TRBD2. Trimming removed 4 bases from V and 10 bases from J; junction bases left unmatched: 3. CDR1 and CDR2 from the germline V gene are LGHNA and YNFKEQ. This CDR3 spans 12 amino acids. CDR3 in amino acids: CASSPAGAEQFF. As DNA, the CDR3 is TGTGCCAGCAGCCCAGCGGGAGCGGAGCAGTTCTTC.

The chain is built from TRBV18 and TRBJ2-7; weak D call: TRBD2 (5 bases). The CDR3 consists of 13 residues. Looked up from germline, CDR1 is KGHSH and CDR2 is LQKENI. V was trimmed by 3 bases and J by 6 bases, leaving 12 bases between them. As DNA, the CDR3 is TGTGCCAGCTCACCCTCGGGGATTAGCGAGCAGTACTTC. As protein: CASSPSGISEQYF.

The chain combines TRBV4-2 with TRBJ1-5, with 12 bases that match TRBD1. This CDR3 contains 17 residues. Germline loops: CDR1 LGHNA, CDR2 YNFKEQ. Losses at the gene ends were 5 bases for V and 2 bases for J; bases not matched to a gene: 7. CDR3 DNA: TGTGCCAGCAGCTCGGGACAGGGGGCTGTGGGCAATCAGCCCCAGCATTTT. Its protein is CASSSGQGAVGNQPQHF.

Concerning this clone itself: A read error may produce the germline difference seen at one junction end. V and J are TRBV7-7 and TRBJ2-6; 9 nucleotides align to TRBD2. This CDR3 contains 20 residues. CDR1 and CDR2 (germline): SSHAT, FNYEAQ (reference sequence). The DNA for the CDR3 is TGTGCTAGCAGTTCCCCTAATTTAGTAGCGGGGGTCACTGGGGCCAACGTCCTGACTTTC. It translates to CASSSPNLVAGVTGANVLTF. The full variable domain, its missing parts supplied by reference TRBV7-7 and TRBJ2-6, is GAGVSQSPRYKVTKRGQDVTLRCDPISSHATLYWYQQALGQGPEFLTYFNYEAQPDKSGLPSDRFSAERPEGSISTLTIQRTEQRDSAMYRCASSSPNLVAGVTGANVLTFGAGSRLTVL.

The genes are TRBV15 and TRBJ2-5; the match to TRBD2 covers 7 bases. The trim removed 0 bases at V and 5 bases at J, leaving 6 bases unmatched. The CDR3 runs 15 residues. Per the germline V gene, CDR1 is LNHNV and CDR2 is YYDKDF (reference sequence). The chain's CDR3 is CATSREAGYLETQYF. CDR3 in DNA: TGTGCCACCAGCAGAGAAGCGGGGTATCTGGAGACCCAGTACTTC. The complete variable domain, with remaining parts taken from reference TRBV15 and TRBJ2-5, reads DAMVIQNPRYQVTQFGKPVTLSCSQTLNHNVMYWYQQKSSQAPKLLFHYYDKDFNNEADTPDNFQSRRPNTSFCFLDIRSPGLGDTAMYLCATSREAGYLETQYFGPGTRLLVL.

This CDR3 is CASSGGEGTDTQYF. CDR3 in DNA: TGTGCCAGCAGCGGCGGGGAGGGAACAGATACGCAGTATTTT. The gene calls are TRBV6-4 and TRBJ2-3; 7 bases line up with TRBD2. The CDR3 consists of 14 residues. Germline V lookup: CDR1 MRHNA, CDR2 SNTAGT. V lost 6 bases and J lost 3; bases outside the gene matches: 6.

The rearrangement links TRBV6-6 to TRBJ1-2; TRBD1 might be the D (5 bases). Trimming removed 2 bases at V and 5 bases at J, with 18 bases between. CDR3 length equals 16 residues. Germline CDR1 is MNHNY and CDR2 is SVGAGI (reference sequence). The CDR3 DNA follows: TGTGCCAGCAGTTACGGGCAGGGTCATGTTTCGTATGGCTACACCTTC. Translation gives CASSYGQGHVSYGYTF.

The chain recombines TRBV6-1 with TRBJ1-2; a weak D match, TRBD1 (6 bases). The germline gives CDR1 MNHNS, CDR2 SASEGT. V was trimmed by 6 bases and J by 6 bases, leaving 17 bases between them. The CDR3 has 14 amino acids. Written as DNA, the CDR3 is TGTGCCAGCAGGCCATCGGGGACACTCGATGGCTACACCTTC. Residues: CASRPSGTLDGYTF.

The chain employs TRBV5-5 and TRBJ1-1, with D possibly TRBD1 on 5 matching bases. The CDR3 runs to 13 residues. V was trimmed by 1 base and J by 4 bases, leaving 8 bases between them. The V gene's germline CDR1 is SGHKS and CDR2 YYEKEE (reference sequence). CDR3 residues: CASSLTGPTEAFF. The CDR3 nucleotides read TGTGCCAGCAGCTTGACAGGACCCACTGAAGCTTTCTTT. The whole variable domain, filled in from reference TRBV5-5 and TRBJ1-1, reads DAGVTQSPTHLIKTRGQQVTLRCSPISGHKSVSWYQQVLGQGPQFIFQYYEKEERGRGNFPDRFSARQFPNYSSELNVNALLLGDSALYLCASSLTGPTEAFFGQGTRLTVV.

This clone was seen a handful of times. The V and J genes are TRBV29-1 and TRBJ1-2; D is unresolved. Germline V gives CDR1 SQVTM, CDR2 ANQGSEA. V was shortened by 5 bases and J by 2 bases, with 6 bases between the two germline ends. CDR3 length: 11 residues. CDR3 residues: CSVTTNYGYTF. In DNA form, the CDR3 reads TGCAGCGTTACAACCAACTATGGCTACACCTTC.